One sample yielded the 26 T cell receptor beta chains listed below, sequenced in a study of blood T cell repertoires in COVID-19. Repertoires were generated with immunoSEQ multiplex PCR, while TCRdb's copy carries only in-frame clones and drops some. This table holds 40,000 to 55,000 clones, less than 95% found once. The source material was peripheral blood. The receptors shown here come from a man aged 65 to 79 with active COVID-19.

The chain has TRBV4-2 and TRBJ1-1; no clear D. This CDR3 contains 15 residues. Germline V lookup: CDR1 LGHNA, CDR2 YNFKEQ. The ends were cut back, 5 bases at V and 4 bases at J, with 17 bases in the middle. CDR3 DNA sequence: TGTGCCAGCAGCGTACTAGGAGGCAAGGTCACTGAAGCTTTCTTT. As protein: CASSVLGGKVTEAFF.

The table lists this clone with a count of one. The rearrangement joins TRBV16 to TRBJ1-1, with 9 bases aligning to TRBD1. V shed 4 bases and J 5 bases; nucleotides not matched to a gene: 5. The CDR3 has 14 amino acids. Germline V gene sequence: CDR1 KGHSY, CDR2 FQNENV. The CDR3, as DNA: TGTGCCAGCAGCCCTCGGACAGGGGATACTGAAGCTTTCTTT. Translating it yields CASSPRTGDTEAFF.

CDR3 protein: CASRPGHGDNSPLHF. Here the CDR3 DNA reads TGTGCCAGCAGGCCCGGGCACGGGGATAATTCACCCCTCCACTTT. The chain carries TRBV3-1 (or the pseudogene TRBV3-2) and TRBJ1-6; no definite D call. This CDR3 contains 15 residues. Trimming took off 6 bases at V and 5 bases at J, with 14 bases between the two ends. The germline V gene has CDR1 LGHDT and CDR2 YNNKEL (reference sequence).

V is TRBV19 and J is TRBJ2-2; 8 bases map to TRBD1. Germline loops: CDR1 LNHDA, CDR2 SQIVND (reference sequence). Trimming at V came to 8 bases and at J to 5 bases, leaving 10 bases not matched to a gene. The CDR3 spans 15 residues. CDR3 region: CASSSGTGFTGELFF. CDR3 DNA: TGTGCCAGTTCTTCCGGGACAGGATTTACCGGGGAGCTGTTTTTT. The full variable domain, in which reference TRBV19 and TRBJ2-2 provide the parts outside the CDR3, is DGGITQSPKYLFRKEGQNVTLSCEQNLNHDAMYWYRQDPGQGLRLIYYSQIVNDFQKGDIAEGYSVSREKKESFPLTVTSAQKNPTAFYLCASSSGTGFTGELFFGEGSRLTVL.

The J gene is TRBJ1-5, the V gene TRBV6-1, with D possibly being TRBD1 (5 bases). This CDR3 comprises 14 residues. In germline, CDR1 is MNHNS, CDR2 SASEGT. V was shortened by 0 bases and J by 10 bases, with 13 bases between the two germline ends. The chain's CDR3 is CASSEAPGRGPQHF. As DNA, the CDR3 is TGTGCCAGCAGTGAAGCACCGGGGCGGGGCCCCCAGCATTTT.

The chain recombines TRBV30 with TRBJ1-6; 7 bases are shared with TRBD1. CDR1 is GTSNPN, CDR2 SVGIG, per germline (reference sequence). CDR3 length equals 12 residues. V lost 5 bases, J lost 5 bases, and 0 bases stayed unmatched. The CDR3 spells CAWDRDNSPLHF. CDR3 nucleotide sequence: TGTGCCTGGGACAGGGATAATTCACCCCTCCACTTT.

This chain joins TRBV30 and TRBJ1-1; tentatively, D is TRBD1 (5 bases). Germline V gives CDR1 GTSNPN, CDR2 SVGIG (reference sequence). The CDR3 is 14 amino acids. The V gene lost 2 bases and the J gene lost 5 bases, with 15 bases spanning the gap. CDR3 nucleotide sequence: TGTGCCTGGAGTACCTCCGGGGGTAGGACTGAAGCTTTCTTT. This encodes CAWSTSGGRTEAFF.

The chain couples TRBV7-2 to TRBJ1-4, with D perhaps TRBD1 (5 bases). V lost 3 bases to trimming and J lost 14 bases, with 19 bases between them. The CDR3 has 14 residues. The germline V gene encodes CDR1 SGHTA and CDR2 FQGNSA. CDR3: CASSLDGGFGFLFF. The CDR3, as DNA: TGTGCCAGCAGCTTGGACGGGGGTTTTGGGTTTCTGTTTTTT.

This rearrangement joins TRBV19 to TRBJ1-6, with D possibly being TRBD1 (6 bases). V was clipped by 7 bases and J by 8 bases, with 27 bases between them. The CDR3 has 18 residues. CDR1 is LNHDA and CDR2 is SQIVND in the germline V gene (reference sequence). Here the CDR3 reads CASTPTGRRGVSDSPLHF. The CDR3 bases are TGTGCCAGTACCCCGACAGGCCGCCGTGGGGTGAGTGATTCACCCCTCCACTTT.

The chain is built from TRBV28 and TRBJ1-5; tentative D call: TRBD1 (6 bases). The germline V gene has CDR1 MDHEN and CDR2 SYDVKM. The ends were cut back, 5 bases at V and 2 bases at J, with 10 bases in the middle. The CDR3 is made up of 14 amino acids. CDR3 coding DNA: TGTGCCAGCAGTACCCGACAGGGCAATCAGCCCCAGCATTTT. This gives the protein CASSTRQGNQPQHF.

This rearrangement joins TRBV7-9 to TRBJ1-1, with TRBD1 matching over 11 bases. The trim removed 5 bases at V and 4 bases at J, leaving 6 bases unmatched. This CDR3 has 15 residues. CDR1 SEHNR and CDR2 FQNEAQ come from the germline V gene (reference sequence). CDR3 in amino acids: CASSPPGQGVTEAFF. The CDR3 bases are TGTGCCAGCAGCCCCCCGGGACAGGGGGTCACTGAAGCTTTCTTT.

The gene calls are TRBV27 and TRBJ1-5, with TRBD1 matching over 7 bases. The junction had 17 bases not matched to a gene; V was cut back by 3 bases and J by 6 bases. This CDR3 spans 18 amino acids. Germline CDR1 reads MNHEY; CDR2 reads SMNVEV (reference sequence). For the CDR3, the DNA is TGTGCCAGCAGTTTGCAGGGGGATTATCGGGATAAAGGTCAGCCCCAGCATTTT. This translates into CASSLQGDYRDKGQPQHF.

The chain uses TRBV29-1 and TRBJ2-2, with D possibly TRBD2 on 7 matching bases. The CDR3 spans 12 residues. V lost 6 bases to trimming and J lost 5 bases, with 10 bases between them. Germline V gene lookup returns CDR1 SQVTM and CDR2 ANQGSEA. For the CDR3, the DNA is TGCAGCGTGGGAGGGGGGACCGGGGAGCTGTTTTTT. It is translated as CSVGGGTGELFF.

The chain joins TRBV6-5 to TRBJ2-5; TRBD1 aligns across 8 bases. With V trimmed by 7 bases and J by 4 bases, 8 bases remained unmatched. The CDR3 has 14 amino acids. Germline V CDR1 and CDR2: MNHEY, SVGAGI. The CDR3 reads CASTFDRGAETQYF. The CDR3 DNA is TGTGCCAGCACCTTCGACAGGGGAGCAGAGACCCAGTACTTC.

The chain uses TRBV6-2 or TRBV6-3 and TRBJ1-1; TRBD1 agrees at 9 bases. Germline V lookup: CDR1 MNHEY, CDR2 SVGEGT. The CDR3 contains 13 residues. Trimming took 6 bases from V and 5 from J; bases not matched to a gene: 4. The CDR3 is CASSATGGTEAFF. In nucleotides, the CDR3 is TGTGCCAGCAGCGCGACAGGGGGGACTGAAGCTTTCTTT.

The genes are TRBV5-8 and TRBJ2-1; 9 bases map to TRBD2. From germline, CDR1 is SGHTS and CDR2 YDEGEE. V trimming: 2 bases; J trimming: 0 bases; junction bases outside the gene matches: 6. The CDR3 has 17 residues. The CDR3 DNA sequence: TGTGCCAGCAGCTTTTACATAGCGGGGGACTCCTACAATGAGCAGTTCTTC. Its translation: CASSFYIAGDSYNEQFF. Based on the CDR3 plus reference TRBV5-8 and TRBJ2-1, the full variable domain is EAGVTQSPTHLIKTRGQQATLRCSPISGHTSVYWYQQALGLGLQFLLWYDEGEERNRGNFPPRFSGRQFPNYSSELNVNALELEDSALYLCASSFYIAGDSYNEQFFGPGTRLTVL.

J is TRBJ2-1 and V is TRBV5-1, with TRBD2 identical over 12 bases. The CDR3 totals 15 residues. Germline loops: CDR1 SGHRS, CDR2 YFSETQ. V gave up 4 bases and J gave up 7 bases; unmatched junction bases: 6. The CDR3 nucleotides read TGCGCCAGCAGCACGCGACTAGCGGGGGCTAATGAGCAGTTCTTC. It specifies CASSTRLAGANEQFF.

The CDR3 protein is CAWGMGTGGGMNTEAFF. For the CDR3, the DNA is TGTGCCTGGGGGATGGGGACAGGGGGCGGGATGAACACTGAAGCTTTCTTT. V is TRBV30 and J is TRBJ1-1, with TRBD1 matching over 12 bases. Trimming at V came to 5 bases and at J to 0 bases, leaving 10 bases not matched to a gene. This CDR3 is 17 amino acids long. Germline CDR1 reads GTSNPN; CDR2 reads SVGIG (reference sequence).

This chain links TRBV4-3 with TRBJ1-3; D is possibly TRBD1 (5 bases). V lost 4 bases and J 0 bases, leaving 10 bases between the germline ends. The CDR3 length is 15 residues. Germline CDR1 and CDR2: LGHNA and YSLEER. For the CDR3, the DNA is TGCGCCAGCAGCCCAGGCACAGGCTCTGGAAACACCATATATTTT. Translating it yields CASSPGTGSGNTIYF.

The V and J genes are TRBV19 and TRBJ1-1; D is undetermined. Germline CDR1 is LNHDA and CDR2 is SQIVND (reference sequence). The V gene lost 3 bases and the J gene lost 5 bases, with 19 bases spanning the gap. The CDR3 extends over 16 amino acids. This CDR3 is CASSIGESSFVTEAFF. The CDR3 region has the DNA TGTGCCAGTAGTATCGGAGAGAGCAGCTTTGTAACTGAAGCTTTCTTT.

The chain uses TRBV4-1 and TRBJ2-3; TRBD2 is a possible D gene (5 bases). V dropped 2 bases and J dropped 6 bases, with 9 bases sitting between them. This CDR3 spans 13 amino acids. The V gene's germline CDR1 is MGHRA and CDR2 YSYEKL. CDR3 nucleotide sequence: TGCGCCAGCAGCCAACAGCGGCAGGATACGCAGTATTTT. This sequence encodes CASSQQRQDTQYF.

This rearrangement joins TRBV10-3 to TRBJ1-4; TRBD1 might be the D (5 bases). Germline assignment: CDR1 ENHRY and CDR2 SYGVKD. CDR3 size: 13 residues. Trimming removed 6 bases at V and 6 bases at J, with 11 bases between. CDR3 amino acids: CAISQGFDEKLFF. The CDR3 DNA reads as TGTGCCATCAGCCAGGGCTTTGATGAAAAACTGTTTTTT.

This CDR3 is CASSPLPGQGRRGYTF. In DNA form, the CDR3 reads TGTGCCAGTAGTCCCCTCCCGGGACAGGGGCGCCGGGGCTACACCTTC. The chain carries TRBV19 and TRBJ1-2, with 10 bases aligning to TRBD1. The CDR3 runs to 16 residues. J lost 8 bases, V lost 5 bases, and 14 bases had no gene match. Germline lookup yields CDR1 LNHDA and CDR2 SQIVND (reference sequence).

The chain carries TRBV18 and TRBJ1-1; no clear D. V was shortened by 3 bases and J by 1 base, with 12 bases between the two germline ends. CDR1 and CDR2 from the germline V gene are KGHSH and LQKENI. This CDR3 region has 15 residues. The CDR3 sequence: CASSPIGAGNTEAFF. CDR3 nucleotides: TGTGCCAGCTCACCCATAGGTGCGGGGAACACTGAAGCTTTCTTT.

This chain uses TRBV6-6 with TRBJ2-3, with a possible D match to TRBD1 (6 bases). The V and J ends lost 2 bases and 1 base respectively, with 10 bases between them. Germline CDR1 reads MNHNY; CDR2 reads SVGAGI (reference sequence). The CDR3 sequence is 15 residues long. Here the CDR3 reads CASSYRGIGTDTQYF. The CDR3 nucleotides read TGTGCCAGCAGTTACAGGGGGATTGGCACAGATACGCAGTATTTT.

This rearrangement joins TRBV6-2 or TRBV6-3 to TRBJ1-5; D is uncertain. Germline values: CDR1 MNHEY, CDR2 SVGEGT. The V end lost 5 bases, the J end lost 4 bases, and 12 bases lay between the germline ends. The CDR3 has 14 residues. CDR3 DNA: TGTGCCAGCAGTACCTACAGAAATAATCAGCCCCAGCATTTT. It encodes CASSTYRNNQPQHF.